This entry features one T cell receptor (beta chain) sequence. Antigen unknown. This entry is derived from a study of early T cells in non-severe SARS-CoV-2 infection. At the level of the study: Chains were not paired, and sequencing was done on bulk RNA from unsorted whole blood.

Molecules of cDNA were individually given unique molecular identifiers that were attached to them. TCRdb reprocessed the 5' RACE reads with MiXCR, giving one entry per CDR3 protein. Counted here are approximately 23,000 distinct CDR3 sequences, more than 4% occurring once; the ten biggest clones make up 10% to 13%. Overall study results and limits: Comparison of clonotypes with VDJdb favored anti-spike CD8 responses while missing private and CD4 specificities.

Germline V gene lookup returns CDR1 SQVTM and CDR2 ANQGSEA. This CDR3 spans 16 amino acids. The V end was cut by 3 bases, the J end by 0 bases, with 17 bases between. The sample consisted of whole blood. The rearrangement joins TRBV29-1 to TRBJ1-2; D is undetermined. The sequence derives from an adult who was a healthcare worker with PCR-confirmed SARS-CoV-2 infection or an uninfected control (not recorded which). This CDR3 reads CSVEGEYRSANYGYTF. The DNA of the CDR3 is TGCAGCGTTGAGGGAGAGTACCGTTCAGCTAACTATGGCTACACCTTC. Variable domain in full (rest from reference TRBV29-1 and TRBJ1-2): SAVISQKPSRDICQRGTSLTIQCQVDSQVTMMFWYRQQPGQSLTLIATANQGSEATYESGFVIDKFPISRPNLTFSTLTVSNMSPEDSSIYLCSVEGEYRSANYGYTFGSGTRLTVV.